The T cell receptor (beta chain) described here comes from a study of blood T cell repertoires in COVID-19. Study at large: Samples came from the United States, Italy and Spain, spanning acute and convalescent COVID-19.

Authors' data handling: Reference gene primers were amplified, and this amplification served to estimate nucleated cell counts. The table came from immunoSEQ multiplex PCR; TCRdb's copy has only in-frame clones and leaves some out. V, J and clone size are taken as reported in that table, and D and trimming were inferred from the DNA itself. The table shows 110,000 to 150,000 clones, with roughly 91% occurring only once. Sequenced material: peripheral blood. The sequence came from a man aged 60 to 69 with active or convalescent COVID-19.

The CDR3 bases are TGTGCCAGCAGTTTAGGGAGGGCCAAGGGCACAGATACGCAGTATTTT. It translates to CASSLGRAKGTDTQYF. The V call is TRBV28, the J call TRBJ2-3, with TRBD2 matching over 7 bases. The CDR3 is 16 residues long. V lost 2 bases, J lost 1 base, and 6 bases stayed unmatched. Germline CDR1 reads MDHEN; CDR2 reads SYDVKM.